The 15 T cell receptor beta chains in this list originate from one sample, sequenced in a study of blood T cell repertoires in COVID-19. Measured with immunoSEQ multiplex PCR; TCRdb has only the in-frame clones, and not every one. Among 65,000 to 80,000 clones listed, 84% were seen once. Sequencing used peripheral blood. Receptors were obtained from a human donor in a cohort sampled during active COVID-19.

This clone was found a few times. The chain links TRBV28 to TRBJ1-6; 8 nucleotides agree with TRBD1. This CDR3 has 13 amino acids. Looked up from germline, CDR1 is MDHEN and CDR2 is SYDVKM. V trimming: 11 bases; J trimming: 5 bases; junction bases outside the gene matches: 5. The CDR3 DNA sequence: TGTGCCGGACAGGGAGGAGATAATTCACCCCTCCACTTT. It yields the protein CAGQGGDNSPLHF.

The genes are TRBV11-2 and TRBJ1-5, with D tentatively TRBD1 (6 bases). This CDR3 has 15 amino acids. The germline gives CDR1 SGHAT, CDR2 FQNNGV. Trimming left V 0 bases short and J 5 bases short, with 11 bases between. CDR3 DNA: TGTGCCAGCAGCTTAGATGGACAGCAATATCAGCCCCAGCATTTT. It codes for CASSLDGQQYQPQHF.

This rearrangement joins TRBV10-3 to TRBJ1-1, with a weak D call TRBD1 (6 bases). The CDR3 runs to 13 residues. Between the trimmed V and J ends, which lost 4 bases and 5 bases, there was a span of 11 bases. Germline CDR1 reads ENHRY; CDR2 reads SYGVKD. The CDR3 nucleotides are TGTGCCATCAGTGTCAACAGGGAAACTGAAGCTTTCTTT. Translating it yields CAISVNRETEAFF.

In nucleotides, the CDR3 is TGTGCCTCAGGGGGGACAGGGAGTCGCAATCAGCCCCAGCATTTT. Protein: CASGGTGSRNQPQHF. V is TRBV28 and J is TRBJ1-5; 9 bases match TRBD1. The length of the CDR3 is 15 residues. V shed 11 bases, J shed 2 bases, and the junction held 10 bases outside the gene matches. CDR1 is MDHEN and CDR2 is SYDVKM in the germline V gene. Variable domain in full (rest from reference TRBV28 and TRBJ1-5): DVKVTQSSRYLVKRTGEKVFLECVQDMDHENMFWYRQDPGLGLRLIYFSYDVKMKEKGDIPEGYSVSREKKERFSLILESASTNQTSMYLCASGGTGSRNQPQHFGDGTRLSIL.

This rearrangement joins TRBV7-9 to TRBJ1-1, with D perhaps matching TRBD1 (5 bases). Per germline, CDR1 SEHNR and CDR2 FQNEAQ (reference sequence). Trimming took off 2 bases at V and 5 bases at J, with 9 bases between the two ends. The CDR3 has 13 amino acids. The CDR3 DNA reads TGTGCCAGCAGCTTACAAGACAGTACTGAAGCTTTCTTT. Translating it yields CASSLQDSTEAFF.

This clone was counted once. The rearrangement links TRBV11-2 to TRBJ2-2, with a weak D call TRBD1 (6 bases). Per germline, CDR1 SGHAT and CDR2 FQNNGV. The length of the CDR3 is 14 residues. Trimming stripped 5 bases from V and 7 bases from J, with 14 bases between. The CDR3 spells CASSPQGGYGELFF. The DNA of the CDR3 is TGTGCCAGCAGCCCCCAAGGGGGTTACGGGGAGCTGTTTTTT.

The genes are TRBV5-6 and TRBJ1-2; D perhaps matches TRBD1 (5 bases). CDR1 and CDR2 (germline): SGHDT, YYEEEE. V dropped 4 bases and J dropped 2 bases, with 12 bases sitting between them. The CDR3 covers 14 residues. In DNA, the CDR3 is TGTGCCAGCAGCCCCCCGGGGGTAAACTATGGCTACACCTTC. Its translation: CASSPPGVNYGYTF.

This chain links TRBV20-1 with TRBJ2-5; D is ambiguous. Germline V gene data show CDR1 as DFQATT and CDR2 as SNEGSKA (reference sequence). CDR3 length: 11 residues. Trimming took off 2 bases at V and 2 bases at J, with 3 bases between the two ends. The CDR3 is CSARQQETQYF. For the CDR3, the DNA is TGCAGTGCTAGACAACAAGAGACCCAGTACTTC.

In its sample, this clone was seen once. The chain has TRBV6-1 and TRBJ1-6; TRBD1 might be the D (5 bases). This CDR3 region has 14 residues. Trimming removed 3 bases from V and 10 bases from J, with 13 bases in between. The V gene's germline CDR1 is MNHNS and CDR2 SASEGT. CDR3 residues: CASSEVRGKSPLHF. The CDR3 nucleotides are TGTGCCAGCAGTGAGGTACGGGGGAAATCACCCCTCCACTTT.

This clone has just one count. The chain links TRBV3-1 (or the pseudogene TRBV3-2) to TRBJ2-5; a possible D gene is TRBD2 (6 bases). Germline V lookup: CDR1 LGHDT, CDR2 YNNKEL (reference sequence). V lost 1 base and J lost 5, with 17 bases in between. CDR3 length: 16 amino acids. CDR3 DNA sequence: TGTGCCAGCAGCCAAGGTGTTGGAGGGAGCATCGAGACCCAGTACTTC. Protein sequence: CASSQGVGGSIETQYF.

This chain links TRBV3-1 (or the pseudogene TRBV3-2) with TRBJ2-5; maybe TRBD1 (5 bases). CDR1 is LGHDT and CDR2 is YNNKEL in the germline V gene (reference sequence). The ends were cut back, 4 bases at V and 2 bases at J, with 11 bases in the middle. This CDR3 contains 14 residues. CDR3 DNA sequence: TGTGCCAGCAGCCTTAGACAGCAGCAAGAGACCCAGTACTTC. The encoded protein is CASSLRQQQETQYF.

This clone was seen once. This chain connects TRBV5-4 to TRBJ1-3; 7 nucleotides align to TRBD1. The CDR3 loop spans 16 amino acids. Germline loops: CDR1 SGHNT, CDR2 YYREEE (reference sequence). Germline trimming cut 4 bases from V and 2 bases from J; bases unmatched to any gene: 9. CDR3 DNA: TGTGCCAGCAGCCCCAACGTGGACAGGCCTGGAAACACCATATATTTT. It is translated as CASSPNVDRPGNTIYF.

This chain connects TRBV7-9 to TRBJ2-5; a weak D match, TRBD1 (5 bases). The CDR3 consists of 14 residues. V was cut by 4 bases and J by 3 bases, with 12 bases left in between. Looked up from germline, CDR1 is SEHNR and CDR2 is FQNEAQ (reference sequence). As DNA, the CDR3 is TGTGCCAGCAGCTACGGGCTGACAGAAGAGACCCAGTACTTC. This codes for CASSYGLTEETQYF.

This clone was seen a single time. The CDR3 loop reads CASSSGTSGGPTDTQYF. Written as DNA, the CDR3 is TGTGCCAGCAGCTCCGGGACTAGCGGGGGGCCCACAGATACGCAGTATTTT. This sequence joins TRBV11-3 and TRBJ2-3, with 15 bases lining up with TRBD2. CDR1 and CDR2 from the germline V gene are SGHNT and YENEEA. This CDR3 region has 17 residues. J was trimmed by 2 bases and V by 4 bases; bases with no gene match: 4.

This chain connects TRBV2 to TRBJ1-2, with D tentatively TRBD1 (5 bases). Germline V lookup: CDR1 SNHLY, CDR2 FYNNEI. There are 13 residues in the CDR3. Between the trimmed V and J ends, which lost 4 bases and 8 bases, there was a span of 14 bases. CDR3 loop: CASSGQGDRGYTF. DNA of the CDR3: TGTGCCAGCAGTGGGCAGGGCGACCGGGGCTACACCTTC.